This T cell receptor beta chain was found in a study of T cell repertoires in cytomegalovirus infection (dated by TCRdb to between 2019 and 2020). About the study as a whole: Donor HLA type was relevant to the analysis, as public TCR beta signatures indicated carriage of CMV infection together with the matching HLA type. Overall study outcomes, separate from this receptor: The ex vivo response was dominated by HLA-C-restricted CMV-specific TCR beta clonotypes, and the single most frequent clonotype in two of eight donors was supplied by these HLA-C-restricted clonotypes. In both this cohort and an independent roughly 400-donor cohort, the cumulative frequency of public TCR beta family members distinguished carriers of CMV infection plus the relevant HLA type.

TCRdb shows the sequencer as Illumina HiSeq 1500. TCRdb ran its own pipeline on the public reads, namely fastp trimming at Q25 and MiXCR clone calling, and kept in-frame beta chains. Each entry merges the rows of one CDR3 protein and shows their most common DNA and genes. The sample table lists about 110,000 distinct CDR3 sequences, around 9.1% of them with a count of one. The ten largest account for roughly 31% of the sample. There are many counts of this clonotype. Its antigen is not yet known. One base away there is no much larger clone; base qualities are not given. According to the germline V gene (reference sequence), CDR1 reads LNHDA and CDR2 reads SQIVND. V lost 6 bases and J lost 3 bases; the stretch between them is 16 bases long. Reading from cysteine to phenylalanine, the CDR3 counts 15 amino acids. The kept DNA is CDR3 alone, 45 bases in frame from the first base.

The receptor was derived from a human donor in good health (CMV status not recorded). Some clones in this sample may be carry-over from other donors' samples. In this chain, TRBV19 is recombined with TRBJ2-3, with the D segment identity uncertain. The specimen was PBMCs, sequenced either directly or after in vitro stimulation (not recorded which). CDR3 region: CASRSGPQLTDTQYF. The DNA reads TGTGCCAGTAGGTCGGGCCCACAGCTAACAGATACGCAGTATTTT.